The rows below give T cell receptor beta chains drawn from one sample of a study of blood T cell repertoires in COVID-19. Assay used: immunoSEQ multiplex PCR; TCRdb lists only in-frame clones, some missing. The table records around 300,000 clones, approximately 90% of them present only once. Material for sequencing was PBMCs or T cells enriched from blood (not recorded which). The receptors were sampled from a woman between 18 and 29 years old who had recovered from COVID-19. Both conserved end residues are part of each CDR3. D genes are given only for firm matches. Size is stated for part of the rows, as once, few or many counts, or as a class when the clone is expanded.

D gene,V gene,J gene,clone size,CDR3 protein,CDR3 DNA
.,TRBV19,TRBJ1-4,.,CASKARGNEKLFF,TGTGCCAGTAAGGCAAGGGGGAATGAAAAACTGTTTTTT
TRBD1,TRBV2,TRBJ1-1,.,CASKLGGGHSEAFF,TGTGCCAGCAAGTTAGGGGGCGGGCATAGTGAAGCTTTCTTT
.,TRBV27,TRBJ1-1,.,CASSLAAGSTEAFF,TGTGCCAGCAGTTTAGCGGCGGGTAGTACTGAAGCTTTCTTT
.,TRBV3-1/TRBV3-2,TRBJ1-1,.,CASSPLGGELNTEAFF,TGTGCCAGCAGCCCCCTCGGGGGGGAGCTCAACACTGAAGCTTTCTTT
.,TRBV7-9,TRBJ1-1,few,CASSYRAWRDTEAFF,TGTGCCAGCAGCTACCGGGCCTGGAGGGACACTGAAGCTTTCTTT
TRBD2,TRBV5-1,TRBJ2-7,.,CASSLYSGTYEQYF,TGCGCCAGCAGCTTGTATAGCGGGACCTACGAGCAGTACTTC
.,TRBV7-6,TRBJ2-1,.,CASSFASGWNEQFF,TGTGCCAGCAGCTTCGCGTCAGGGTGGAATGAGCAGTTCTTC
TRBD1,TRBV6-5,TRBJ1-2,.,CASRGGDRANYGYTF,TGTGCCAGCAGGGGGGGGGACAGGGCTAACTATGGCTACACCTTC
.,TRBV5-1,TRBJ2-1,once,CASSLPRGSSYNEQFF,TGCGCCAGCAGCTTGCCCCGGGGGAGCTCCTACAATGAGCAGTTCTTC
TRBD1,TRBV9,TRBJ1-4,.,CASSSLGTGDEKLFF,TGTGCCAGCAGCTCCCTAGGGACAGGGGATGAAAAACTGTTTTTT
TRBD1,TRBV3-1/TRBV3-2,TRBJ1-3,few,CASTVRGLGNTIYF,TGTGCCAGCACCGTCAGGGGGCTTGGAAACACCATATATTTT
TRBD1,TRBV5-1,TRBJ2-7,.,CASSFFGQGAYEQYF,TGCGCCAGCAGCTTCTTCGGACAGGGGGCTTACGAGCAGTACTTC
.,TRBV13,TRBJ2-6,.,CASSPAGSGANVLTF,TGTGCCAGCAGCCCTGCGGGGTCTGGGGCCAACGTCCTGACTTTC
.,TRBV20-1,TRBJ2-7,.,CSASFVTGVSYEQYF,TGCAGTGCTAGTTTCGTGACAGGCGTTTCCTACGAGCAGTACTTC
.,TRBV7-7,TRBJ2-1,.,CASRRTGSVAYNEQFF,TGTGCTAGCAGGCGAACAGGGTCAGTGGCCTACAATGAGCAGTTCTTC
.,TRBV20-1,TRBJ1-2,.,CSVGQNYGYTF,TGCAGTGTGGGGCAGAACTATGGCTACACCTTC
TRBD1,TRBV18,TRBJ2-5,.,CASSPNRDSQETQYF,TGTGCCAGCTCACCTAACCGGGACAGTCAAGAGACCCAGTACTTC
TRBD1,TRBV11-2,TRBJ1-1,.,CASSLDREDTEAFF,TGTGCCAGCAGCTTGGACAGGGAAGACACTGAAGCTTTCTTT
TRBD2,TRBV5-1,TRBJ2-1,.,CASSLAPSGGVDDNEQFF,TGCGCCAGCAGCTTGGCCCCATCGGGGGGAGTGGATGACAATGAGCAGTTCTTC
TRBD1,TRBV4-1,TRBJ2-6,.,CASRGDRGSGANVLTF,TGCGCCAGCCGAGGGGACAGGGGGTCTGGGGCCAACGTCCTGACTTTC
.,TRBV19,TRBJ1-2,.,CASSMGANYGYTF,TGTGCCAGTAGTATGGGCGCTAACTATGGCTACACCTTC
TRBD2,TRBV11-1,TRBJ2-1,.,CASSLPLAGGRDEQFF,TGTGCCAGCAGCCTCCCTCTAGCGGGGGGGCGTGATGAGCAGTTCTTC
.,TRBV6-1,TRBJ1-2,.,CASSDAGSEAYGYTF,TGTGCCAGCAGTGACGCGGGAAGTGAAGCCTATGGCTACACCTTC
.,TRBV2,TRBJ1-2,.,CAGRPEGYGYTF,TGTGCCGGGAGACCGGAGGGCTATGGCTACACCTTC
TRBD1,TRBV7-8,TRBJ2-7,.,CASSLGTGELYEQYF,TGTGCCAGCAGCCTCGGGACAGGGGAACTCTACGAGCAGTACTTC
.,TRBV2,TRBJ1-1,.,CAGSPGQWNTEAFF,TGTGCCGGATCTCCGGGACAATGGAACACTGAAGCTTTCTTT
.,TRBV6-5,TRBJ1-1,.,CASGRRQNEAFF,TGTGCCAGCGGGCGTAGACAGAATGAAGCTTTCTTT
TRBD2,TRBV14,TRBJ2-1,.,CASSQDLKRGDNEQFF,TGTGCCAGCAGCCAAGATCTTAAGCGGGGGGATAATGAGCAGTTCTTC
.,TRBV12-3/TRBV12-4,TRBJ1-1,.,CASSLANEAFF,TGTGCCAGCAGTTTGGCCAATGAAGCTTTCTTT
TRBD1,TRBV9,TRBJ1-4,.,CASSRRLITGGGEKLFF,TGTGCCAGCAGCAGACGCTTAATTACAGGGGGAGGTGAAAAACTGTTTTTT
TRBD2,TRBV7-2,TRBJ2-1,.,CASSVGLAGYNEQFF,TGTGCCAGCAGCGTCGGACTAGCGGGGTACAATGAGCAGTTCTTC
.,TRBV6-5,TRBJ2-7,.,CASRPPGTQAGVQYF,TGTGCCAGCAGACCTCCTGGGACACAGGCCGGGGTGCAGTACTTC
.,TRBV6-2/TRBV6-3,TRBJ2-1,.,CASSSRVSEQFF,TGTGCCAGCAGTTCTAGAGTGAGTGAGCAGTTCTTC
TRBD1,TRBV2,TRBJ1-4,.,CASSDRALATNEKLFF,TGTGCCAGCTCAGACAGGGCCCTTGCAACTAATGAAAAACTGTTTTTT
TRBD1,TRBV5-5,TRBJ1-6,.,CASSLQLPGQGASYNSPLHF,TGTGCCAGCAGCTTGCAACTTCCGGGACAGGGGGCCTCCTATAATTCACCCCTCCACTTT
TRBD2,TRBV7-9,TRBJ2-1,.,CASSPMGLAATEQFF,TGTGCCAGCAGCCCGATGGGACTAGCGGCGACGGAGCAGTTCTTC
.,TRBV30,TRBJ1-5,.,CAGSAGGGQPQHF,TGTGCCGGATCAGCGGGTGGGGGTCAGCCCCAGCATTTT
.,TRBV3-1/TRBV3-2,TRBJ2-5,.,CASSRSTGQETQYF,TGTGCCAGCAGCCGATCGACAGGCCAAGAGACCCAGTACTTC
.,TRBV2,TRBJ1-2,.,CASTGGNYGYTF,TGTGCCAGCACGGGGGGCAACTATGGCTACACCTTC
TRBD1,TRBV2,TRBJ1-3,.,CASSTDRGNTIYF,TGTGCCAGCAGTACGGACAGGGGAAACACCATATATTTT
TRBD2,TRBV7-6,TRBJ2-1,.,CASSFSGGADEQFF,TGTGCCAGCAGCTTTAGCGGGGGGGCTGATGAGCAGTTCTTC
TRBD1,TRBV28,TRBJ1-2,.,CASGRTGNVLDGYTF,TGTGCCAGCGGCCGGACAGGGAATGTTCTAGATGGCTACACCTTC
.,TRBV9,TRBJ1-1,.,CASSVSGGNTEAFF,TGTGCCAGCAGCGTAAGCGGAGGGAACACTGAAGCTTTCTTT
.,TRBV29-1,TRBJ1-2,.,CSVEDPLAGYGYTF,TGCAGCGTTGAAGATCCCCTGGCAGGGTATGGCTACACCTTC
TRBD1,TRBV6-5,TRBJ2-7,.,CASSWTGSSYEQYF,TGTGCCAGCAGTTGGACAGGGTCCTCCTACGAGCAGTACTTC
TRBD1,TRBV27,TRBJ1-5,.,CASSSTQGRYQPQHF,TGTGCCAGCAGTTCTACACAGGGGAGGTATCAGCCCCAGCATTTT
TRBD1,TRBV19,TRBJ1-1,once,CASSPRGRDRAGTEAFF,TGTGCCAGTAGTCCCCGAGGGAGGGACAGGGCTGGGACTGAAGCTTTCTTT
TRBD1,TRBV5-1,TRBJ1-1,few,CASSGGHPGQGAGNTEAFF,TGCGCCAGCAGCGGAGGGCACCCGGGACAGGGGGCGGGAAACACTGAAGCTTTCTTT
.,TRBV27,TRBJ1-2,once,CASRPITPNHYGYTF,TGTGCCAGCAGACCAATCACACCAAACCACTATGGCTACACCTTC
.,TRBV5-4,TRBJ2-4,.,CASSLIGSGLGNIQYF,TGTGCCAGCAGCTTGATAGGGTCGGGATTAGGAAACATTCAGTACTTC
TRBD1,TRBV4-1,TRBJ2-3,.,CASSQGGQGVTDTQYF,TGCGCCAGCAGCCAAGGGGGACAGGGGGTCACAGATACGCAGTATTTT
.,TRBV5-4,TRBJ2-5,.,CASSLAGAETQYF,TGTGCCAGCAGCTTGGCCGGTGCGGAGACCCAGTACTTC
.,TRBV6-5,TRBJ2-7,.,CASTPSGRPYEQYF,TGTGCCAGCACCCCCTCGGGGAGACCCTACGAGCAGTACTTC
.,TRBV19,TRBJ2-5,once,CASSIGVMETQYF,TGTGCCAGTAGTATCGGGGTAATGGAGACCCAGTACTTC
TRBD2,TRBV6-1,TRBJ2-1,.,CASSGASGEPYNEQFF,TGTGCCAGTAGTGGGGCTAGCGGGGAGCCGTACAATGAGCAGTTCTTC
.,TRBV19,TRBJ1-4,.,CASKGGRPATNEKLFF,TGTGCCAGTAAGGGAGGCAGACCTGCAACTAATGAAAAACTGTTTTTT